This T cell receptor beta chain was captured in a study of long-term antiretroviral therapy in people with HIV. The assay used was immunoSEQ (version v3.0), run at survey level. Measured with immunoSEQ multiplex PCR; TCRdb has only the in-frame clones, and not every one. The sample lists roughly 9,100 clones, roughly 79% seen once, with around 20% in the top ten. Trimming cost V 2 bases and J 7 bases, with 14 bases left between them. The CDR3 has 15 amino acids. Germline V gene data show CDR1 as MNHNY and CDR2 as SVGAGI (reference sequence). Donors each had at least one pre-ART PBMC sample and at least two post-ART ones. The cryopreserved samples used held 1-10 million PBMC prior to extraction of DNA. Study-wide results and caveats: Documentation of ART adherence, viral resistance or therapy changes was absent.

Of note for this clone: Its antigen is not identified.

This TCR came from a man aged 35-49 years with HIV. The input for sequencing was unsorted PBMCs, taken 1.8 years before starting antiretroviral therapy. This rearrangement joins TRBV6-6 to TRBJ1-4, with D tentatively TRBD1 (6 bases). The CDR3 DNA is TGTGCCAGCAGTTACCGGGGGGGGCGAAGTGAAAAACTGTTTTTT. Translating gives CASSYRGGRSEKLFF.